The 14 T cell receptor beta chains below come from one sample, sequenced in a study of neurological immune-mediated disorders (dated by TCRdb to about 2019). The label giving this sample's time point can be read as: longitudinal time-point 3. Library construction relied on 5' RACE. Reads for this sample came from an Illumina HiSeq 2500. Starting from the raw public reads, TCRdb applied fastp trimming at Q25, assembled clones with MiXCR and retained in-frame beta chains. CDR3 protein duplicates are merged, each entry listing the most common genes and DNA. The sample table records around 100,000 distinct CDR3 sequences; roughly 10% of these occur just once. The ten most abundant clones make up approximately 3.1% of the sample. The sample was PBMCs. Source of these receptors: a female donor with HTLV-1-associated myelopathy (HAM/TSP).

This clonotype was counted between two and nine times. The rearrangement uses TRBV5-1 and TRBJ2-6; D is unresolved. The V gene's germline CDR1 is SGHRS and CDR2 YFSETQ. The CDR3 contains 15 residues. Trimming stripped 0 bases from V and 4 bases from J, with 8 bases between. DNA of the CDR3: TGCGCCAGCAGCTTGGCCGTGTCAGGGGCCAACGTCCTGACTTTC. It translates to CASSLAVSGANVLTF. Drawing the rest from reference TRBV5-1 and TRBJ2-6, the complete variable domain is KAGVTQTPRYLIKTRGQQVTLSCSPISGHRSVSWYQQTPGQGLQFLFEYFSETQRNKGNFPGRFSGRQFSNSRSEMNVSTLELGDSALYLCASSLAVSGANVLTFGAGSRLTVL.

In its sample, this clonotype was seen many times. The genes are TRBV11-2 and TRBJ2-3; 10 bases are shared with TRBD2. Per germline, CDR1 SGHAT and CDR2 FQNNGV. This CDR3 is 17 amino acids long. V was clipped by 5 bases and J by 2 bases; unmatched bases: 10. The CDR3 DNA sequence: TGTGCCAGCAGCCTACGGGGTAGCGGGGGGAACACAGATACGCAGTATTTT. It yields the protein CASSLRGSGGNTDTQYF.

This clonotype appeared many times. The V gene is TRBV5-1, the J gene TRBJ2-1; 12 bases are a match to TRBD2. Germline CDR1 reads SGHRS; CDR2 reads YFSETQ. CDR3 length equals 16 residues. Trimming took 5 bases from V and 9 from J; bases not matched to a gene: 12. CDR3 bases: TGCGCCAGCAGATCCATCGCTAGCGGGGGGGCCCTTGAGCAGTTCTTC. Protein sequence: CASRSIASGGALEQFF.

The sample holds many counts of this clonotype. The V gene is TRBV12-3 or TRBV12-4, the J gene TRBJ2-2; the D gene could be TRBD1 or TRBD2 (5 bases each). V shed 5 bases and J shed 10 bases, with 14 bases lying between them. This CDR3 spans 13 amino acids. CDR3 in DNA: TGTGCCAGCAGTACTACGGGGCCACAGGAGCTGTTTTTT. Its protein product is CASSTTGPQELFF.

In this sample, this clonotype turned up many times. The gene calls are TRBV10-3 and TRBJ2-1; the D call may be TRBD1 or TRBD2 (5 bases each). The CDR3 covers 15 residues. Trimming took 10 bases from V and 5 from J, leaving 21 bases between them. The V gene's germline CDR1 is ENHRY and CDR2 SYGVKD. The CDR3 DNA follows: TGTGCCACCCAGGGAGCAAAAGTGAGCGACAATGAGCAGTTCTTC. This sequence encodes CATQGAKVSDNEQFF.

The chain links TRBV28 to TRBJ2-4, with a possible D match to TRBD2 (7 bases). With 3 bases removed from V and 8 bases from J, the gap between germline ends came to 14 bases. Germline V CDR1 and CDR2: MDHEN, SYDVKM. CDR3 length: 14 amino acids. CDR3 sequence reads: CASSFMAGAYIQYF. In DNA, the CDR3 is TGTGCCAGCAGTTTTATGGCGGGGGCGTACATTCAGTACTTC.

This clonotype was seen ten or more times. This rearrangement joins TRBV5-1 to TRBJ2-5; a weak D match, TRBD2 (5 bases). The CDR3 runs to 16 residues. With 0 bases removed from V and 2 bases from J, the gap between germline ends came to 14 bases. Germline values: CDR1 SGHRS, CDR2 YFSETQ. In nucleotides, the CDR3 is TGCGCCAGCAGCTTGGCCAGCGGACCCCCTCAAGAGACCCAGTACTTC. As protein: CASSLASGPPQETQYF. Supplemented by reference TRBV5-1 and TRBJ2-5, the full variable domain reads KAGVTQTPRYLIKTRGQQVTLSCSPISGHRSVSWYQQTPGQGLQFLFEYFSETQRNKGNFPGRFSGRQFSNSRSEMNVSTLELGDSALYLCASSLASGPPQETQYFGPGTRLLVL.

This CDR3 is CSALRGLSTDTQYF. The CDR3 DNA is TGCAGCGCATTGCGGGGACTAAGCACAGATACGCAGTATTTT. This chain links TRBV20-1 with TRBJ2-3, with TRBD2 matching 7 bases. CDR1 and CDR2 from the germline V gene are DFQATT and SNEGSKA (reference sequence). The CDR3 totals 14 residues.

The chain joins TRBV6-6 to TRBJ1-2; D might be TRBD1 (5 bases). Trimming left V 6 bases short and J 6 bases short, with 17 bases between. The germline V gene encodes CDR1 MNHNY and CDR2 SVGAGI (reference sequence). This CDR3 has 14 amino acids. CDR3 residues: CASSRPGDWDGYTF. DNA for the CDR3: TGTGCCAGCAGCCGTCCCGGGGACTGGGATGGCTACACCTTC.

This clonotype was recorded many times. The V and J genes are TRBV19 and TRBJ2-1; possibly TRBD1 for D (5 bases). Trimming removed 3 bases at V and 9 bases at J, with 9 bases between. This CDR3 is built from 12 residues. Per germline, CDR1 LNHDA and CDR2 SQIVND (reference sequence). The CDR3: CASSMWGPEQFF. Here the CDR3 DNA reads TGTGCCAGTAGTATGTGGGGCCCTGAGCAGTTCTTC.

V is TRBV5-1 and J is TRBJ2-5; D not certain. CDR1 is SGHRS, CDR2 YFSETQ, per germline. This CDR3 has 15 residues. With 0 bases removed from V and 2 bases from J, the gap between germline ends came to 11 bases. CDR3 sequence: CASSLERVGQETQYF. As DNA, the CDR3 is TGCGCCAGCAGCTTGGAAAGAGTTGGGCAAGAGACCCAGTACTTC.

V usage is TRBV7-2 and J usage is TRBJ1-2; D not resolved. The germline CDR1 and CDR2 sequences are SGHTA and FQGNSA. The CDR3 totals 15 residues. Trimming stripped 1 base from V and 2 bases from J, with 11 bases between. The CDR3 DNA reads TGTGCCAGCAGCTTAGAGTATAGGGCCAACTATGGCTACACCTTC. Translating it yields CASSLEYRANYGYTF.

Ten or more counts support this clonotype. The chain recombines TRBV5-1 with TRBJ1-1; D may be TRBD1 (5 bases). The germline CDR1 and CDR2 sequences are SGHRS and YFSETQ. The CDR3 loop spans 15 amino acids. The V gene lost 4 bases and the J gene lost 0 bases, with 13 bases spanning the gap. The CDR3 region has the DNA TGCGCCAGCAGCCGACAGCAAACCCTGAACACTGAAGCTTTCTTT. Its translation is CASSRQQTLNTEAFF. The whole variable domain, remainder taken from reference TRBV5-1 and TRBJ1-1, is KAGVTQTPRYLIKTRGQQVTLSCSPISGHRSVSWYQQTPGQGLQFLFEYFSETQRNKGNFPGRFSGRQFSNSRSEMNVSTLELGDSALYLCASSRQQTLNTEAFFGQGTRLTVV.

This clonotype was seen a few times. V usage is TRBV5-1 and J usage is TRBJ2-1; the D gene is possibly TRBD2 (6 bases). CDR1 and CDR2 (germline): SGHRS, YFSETQ. This CDR3 spans 13 amino acids. V lost 4 bases and J lost 3, with 8 bases in between. The CDR3 region has the DNA TGCGCCAGCAGCGTGCGGGGCTACAATGAGCAGTTCTTC. Protein sequence: CASSVRGYNEQFF.